These T cell receptor beta chains were read from a single sample in a study of shared clonotypes between healthy human individuals. The method was immunoSEQ multiplex PCR; TCRdb's version includes in-frame clones alone and lacks a portion of them. This sample has around 2,000,000 clones, with approximately 95% found just once. Sequencing used naive CD8+ T cells sorted from blood. The receptors derive from a man younger than 35 in good health. Both conserved end residues are part of each CDR3. The order of the fields is clone size, D gene, V gene, J gene, CDR3 DNA, CDR3 protein. The D gene is left open where the match is weak. Clone size is not always given. Where it is, it says once, few, many or a class for expanded clones.

abundance: -
d_gene: TRBD1
v_gene: TRBV5-1
j_gene: TRBJ1-1
CDR3nt: TGCGCCAGCAGCGACCCGGGACAGGGGGCTGCTGAAGCTTTCTTT
CDR3aa: CASSDPGQGAAEAFF

abundance: -
d_gene: TRBD1
v_gene: TRBV6-5
j_gene: TRBJ2-1
CDR3nt: TGTGCCAGCAGTTACTTCCATGGACAGGGGGGCAATGAGCAGTTCTTC
CDR3aa: CASSYFHGQGGNEQFF

abundance: -
d_gene: -
v_gene: TRBV7-2
j_gene: TRBJ1-1
CDR3nt: TGTGCCAGCAGCTTTGGCAGCCCTCTCGAGGGTGAAGCTTTCTTT
CDR3aa: CASSFGSPLEGEAFF

abundance: -
d_gene: -
v_gene: TRBV27
j_gene: TRBJ2-3
CDR3nt: TGTGCCAGCAGTTTGGCCCATTCCGCGGATACGCAGTATTTT
CDR3aa: CASSLAHSADTQYF

abundance: -
d_gene: -
v_gene: TRBV7-9
j_gene: TRBJ2-1
CDR3nt: TGTGCCAGCAGCCCTCAGCAGGTGAACAATGAGCAGTTCTTC
CDR3aa: CASSPQQVNNEQFF

abundance: -
d_gene: -
v_gene: TRBV10-3
j_gene: TRBJ2-3
CDR3nt: TGTGCCATCAGTGCAATACGGCAGGGAACTGGAGGGGGCACAGATACGCAGTATTTT
CDR3aa: CAISAIRQGTGGGTDTQYF

abundance: once
d_gene: TRBD2
v_gene: TRBV5-1
j_gene: TRBJ2-7
CDR3nt: TGCGCCAGCAGCTCGACAGGATATCCGAGCGGGAGGCCCGAGGAGAACTACGAGCAGTACTTC
CDR3aa: CASSSTGYPSGRPEENYEQYF

abundance: -
d_gene: -
v_gene: TRBV4-1
j_gene: TRBJ2-7
CDR3nt: TGCGCCAGCAGCCTGGGGGACGGCTACGAGCAGTACTTC
CDR3aa: CASSLGDGYEQYF

abundance: -
d_gene: -
v_gene: TRBV7-8
j_gene: TRBJ2-1
CDR3nt: TGTGCCAGCAGCTTAGGAGCGGTCTCCTACAATGAGCAGTTCTTC
CDR3aa: CASSLGAVSYNEQFF

abundance: once
d_gene: -
v_gene: TRBV2
j_gene: TRBJ2-5
CDR3nt: TGTGCCAGCAGTGAGTCGAGAAAAGAGACCCAGTACTTC
CDR3aa: CASSESRKETQYF

abundance: -
d_gene: -
v_gene: TRBV30
j_gene: TRBJ2-1
CDR3nt: TGTGCCTGGAAGGCGGGGATCAATGAGCAGTTCTTC
CDR3aa: CAWKAGINEQFF

abundance: -
d_gene: -
v_gene: TRBV13
j_gene: TRBJ2-7
CDR3nt: TGTGCCAGCAGCTTAGAAGGGAGTGCCGCCTACGAGCAGTACTTC
CDR3aa: CASSLEGSAAYEQYF

abundance: once
d_gene: -
v_gene: TRBV28
j_gene: TRBJ2-1
CDR3nt: TGTGCCAGCAGTGACCAGGGAAATGAGCAGTTCTTC
CDR3aa: CASSDQGNEQFF

abundance: -
d_gene: TRBD2
v_gene: TRBV7-9
j_gene: TRBJ2-7
CDR3nt: TGTGCCAGCAGCTTATTAGCGGGAGTTTCCCTTGAGCAGTACTTC
CDR3aa: CASSLLAGVSLEQYF

abundance: -
d_gene: TRBD2
v_gene: TRBV10-3
j_gene: TRBJ2-1
CDR3nt: TGTGCCATCAGTGAGGGGGGGGTGTCCTACAATGAGCAGTTCTTC
CDR3aa: CAISEGGVSYNEQFF

abundance: -
d_gene: TRBD2
v_gene: TRBV27
j_gene: TRBJ2-3
CDR3nt: TGTGCCAGCAGTTTAGTTGGGGTAGCGGGGCTGACAGATACGCAGTATTTT
CDR3aa: CASSLVGVAGLTDTQYF